This T cell receptor beta chain was identified in a study of T cells after yellow fever vaccination. The study made its TCR cDNA through 5'RACE template switching. That step introduced a universal primer site along with UMIs. TCRdb re-analysed the 5' RACE reads in MiXCR, keeping a single row per CDR3 protein. The table includes approximately 85,000 distinct CDR3 sequences, about an eighth detected once. Study-level points and caveats: The booster saw the reappearance of most primary-vaccination clones (roughly 95% CD4, around 88% CD8).

J lost 4 bases, V lost 3 bases, and 10 bases had no gene match. Germline values: CDR1 SGHVS, CDR2 FNYEAQ. This CDR3 comprises 16 residues. The sequencing used CD8+ T cells not binding an NS4B(214-222) dextramer, sorted from PBMCs, collected less than 25 days after the first yellow fever vaccination. The clonotype was recovered from a man younger than 35 who received the YFV17D yellow fever vaccine. The chain has TRBV7-6 and TRBJ2-7; 9 bases match TRBD2. Here the CDR3 reads CASSLGLALGGYEQYF. DNA for the CDR3: TGTGCCAGCAGCTTGGGACTAGCTTTGGGCGGTTACGAGCAGTACTTC. Full variable domain (rest looked up from reference TRBV7-6 and TRBJ2-7): GAGVSQSPRYKVTKRGQDVALRCDPISGHVSLYWYRQALGQGPEFLTYFNYEAQQDKSGLPNDRFSAERPEGSISTLTIQRTEQRDSAMYRCASSLGLALGGYEQYFGPGTRLTVT.